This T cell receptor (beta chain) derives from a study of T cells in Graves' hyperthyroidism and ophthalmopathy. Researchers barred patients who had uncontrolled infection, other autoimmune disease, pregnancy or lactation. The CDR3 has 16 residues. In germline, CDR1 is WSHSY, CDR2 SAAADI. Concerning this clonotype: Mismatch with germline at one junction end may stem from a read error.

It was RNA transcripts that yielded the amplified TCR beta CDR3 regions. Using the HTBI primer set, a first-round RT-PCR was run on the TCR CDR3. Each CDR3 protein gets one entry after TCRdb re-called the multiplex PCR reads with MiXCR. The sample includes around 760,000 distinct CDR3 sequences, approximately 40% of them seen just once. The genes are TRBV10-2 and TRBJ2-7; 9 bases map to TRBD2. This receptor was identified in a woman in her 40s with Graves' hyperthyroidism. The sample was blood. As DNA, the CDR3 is TGTGCCAGCAGCCAAGGGCGACTAGCGGAAGCCTACGAGCAGTACTTC. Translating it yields CASSQGRLAEAYEQYF.